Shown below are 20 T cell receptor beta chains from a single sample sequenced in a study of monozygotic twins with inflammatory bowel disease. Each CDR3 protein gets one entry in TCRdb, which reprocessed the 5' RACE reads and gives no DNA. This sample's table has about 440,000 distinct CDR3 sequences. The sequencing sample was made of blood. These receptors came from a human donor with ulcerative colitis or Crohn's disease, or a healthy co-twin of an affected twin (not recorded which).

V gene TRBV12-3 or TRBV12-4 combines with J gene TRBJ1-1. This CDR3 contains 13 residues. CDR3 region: CASSQQINTEAFF.

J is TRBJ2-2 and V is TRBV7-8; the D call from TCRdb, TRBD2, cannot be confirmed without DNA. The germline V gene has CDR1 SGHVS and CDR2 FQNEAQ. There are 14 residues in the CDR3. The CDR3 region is CASILRAYTGELFF. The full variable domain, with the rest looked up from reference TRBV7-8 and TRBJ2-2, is GAGVSQSPRYKVAKRGQDVALRCDPISGHVSLFWYQQALGQGPEFLTYFQNEAQLDKSGLPSDRFFAERPEGSVSTLKIQRTQQEDSAVYLCASILRAYTGELFFGEGSRLTVL.

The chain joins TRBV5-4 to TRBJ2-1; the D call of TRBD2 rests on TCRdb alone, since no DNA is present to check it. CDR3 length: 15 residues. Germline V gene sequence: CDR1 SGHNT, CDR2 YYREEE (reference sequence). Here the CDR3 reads CASSSGLAGKVEQFF.

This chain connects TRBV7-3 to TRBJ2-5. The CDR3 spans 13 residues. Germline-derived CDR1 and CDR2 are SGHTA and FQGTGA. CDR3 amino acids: CASSLNPRETQYF.

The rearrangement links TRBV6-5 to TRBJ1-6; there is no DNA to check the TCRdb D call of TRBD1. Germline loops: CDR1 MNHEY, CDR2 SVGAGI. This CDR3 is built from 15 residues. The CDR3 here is CASSYGDRGGSPLHF.

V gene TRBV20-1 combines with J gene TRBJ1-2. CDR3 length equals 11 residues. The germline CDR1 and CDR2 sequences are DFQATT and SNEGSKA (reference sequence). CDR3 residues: CSAEEPYGYTF.

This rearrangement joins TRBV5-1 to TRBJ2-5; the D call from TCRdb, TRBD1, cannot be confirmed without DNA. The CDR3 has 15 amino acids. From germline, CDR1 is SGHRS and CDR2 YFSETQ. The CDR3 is CASNEQGTGGETQYF.

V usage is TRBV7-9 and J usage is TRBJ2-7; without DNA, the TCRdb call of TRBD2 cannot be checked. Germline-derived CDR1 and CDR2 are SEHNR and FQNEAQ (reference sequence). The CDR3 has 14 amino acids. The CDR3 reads CASSRTRDFNEQYF.

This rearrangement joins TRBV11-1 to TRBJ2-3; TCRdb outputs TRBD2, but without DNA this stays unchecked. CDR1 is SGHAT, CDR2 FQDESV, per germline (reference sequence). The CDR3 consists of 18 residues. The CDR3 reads CASSLPEDPPLSTDTQYF.

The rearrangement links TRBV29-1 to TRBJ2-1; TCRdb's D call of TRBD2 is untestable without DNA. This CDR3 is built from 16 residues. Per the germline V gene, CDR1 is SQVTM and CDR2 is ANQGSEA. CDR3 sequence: CSVRRLTSGDYNEQFF.

The CDR3 loop is CSARAPGTSGGADTGELFF. The V and J genes are TRBV20-1 and TRBJ2-2; TCRdb outputs TRBD2, but without DNA this stays unchecked. This CDR3 is built from 19 residues. The germline V gene has CDR1 DFQATT and CDR2 SNEGSKA (reference sequence).

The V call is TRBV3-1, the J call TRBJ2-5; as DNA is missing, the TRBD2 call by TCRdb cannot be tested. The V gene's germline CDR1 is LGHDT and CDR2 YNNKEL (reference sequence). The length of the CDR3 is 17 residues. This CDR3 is CASSQEGASKLLETQYF.

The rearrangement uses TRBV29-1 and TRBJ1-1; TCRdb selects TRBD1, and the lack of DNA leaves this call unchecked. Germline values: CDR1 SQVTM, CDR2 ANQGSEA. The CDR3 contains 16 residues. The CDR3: CSVEDQGTGAGFEAFF.

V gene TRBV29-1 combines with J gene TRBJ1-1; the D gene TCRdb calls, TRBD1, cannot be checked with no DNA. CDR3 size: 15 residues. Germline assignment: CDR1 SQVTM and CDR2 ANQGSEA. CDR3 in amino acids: CSVEDSGRQGTEAFF.

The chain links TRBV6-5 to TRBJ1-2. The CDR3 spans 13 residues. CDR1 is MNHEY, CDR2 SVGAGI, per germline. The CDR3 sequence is CASSYRVGYGYTF.

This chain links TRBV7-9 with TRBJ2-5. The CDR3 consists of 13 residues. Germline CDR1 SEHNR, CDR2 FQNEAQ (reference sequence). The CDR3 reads CASSLFPSETQYF.

This CDR3 is CSAKSGGRETQYF. The chain combines TRBV20-1 with TRBJ2-5; without DNA, the TCRdb call of TRBD2 cannot be checked. Germline loops: CDR1 DFQATT, CDR2 SNEGSKA (reference sequence). This CDR3 has 13 amino acids.

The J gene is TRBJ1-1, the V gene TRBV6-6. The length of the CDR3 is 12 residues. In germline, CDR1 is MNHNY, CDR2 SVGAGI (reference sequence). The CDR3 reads CASSRTRTEAFF.

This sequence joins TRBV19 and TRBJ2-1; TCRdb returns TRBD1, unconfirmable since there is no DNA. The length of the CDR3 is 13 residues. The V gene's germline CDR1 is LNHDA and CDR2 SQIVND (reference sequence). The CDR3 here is CASMGQGYNEQFF.

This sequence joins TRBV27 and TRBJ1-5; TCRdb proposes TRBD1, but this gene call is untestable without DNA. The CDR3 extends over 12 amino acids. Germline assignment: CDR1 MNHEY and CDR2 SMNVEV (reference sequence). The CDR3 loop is CASSKGGQPQHF.